This paragraph covers one T cell receptor (beta chain) sequence. This sample was included in a study of blood T cell repertoires in COVID-19. Study as a whole: There were acute and convalescent COVID-19 samples, and they came from the United States, Italy and Spain.

Under the authors' procedure: Amplification from reference gene primers served as the basis for estimated nucleated cell counts. The repertoire was sequenced with immunoSEQ multiplex PCR; TCRdb's copy has only in-frame clones and lacks some. V, J and clone size derive from that table, while D and trimming were established from the DNA sequence. This table holds more than 140,000 clones, 85% to 90% found once. V lost 8 bases and J lost 3; bases outside the gene matches: 10. This CDR3 comprises 14 residues. CDR1 and CDR2 from the germline V gene are MNHEY and SMNVEV (reference sequence). Sequencing was carried out using peripheral blood. This TCR derives from a woman aged 55-69 years with acute or convalescent COVID-19. The rearrangement joins TRBV27 to TRBJ2-7; TRBD1 aligns across 7 bases. Written as DNA, the CDR3 is TGTGCCAGCGGCTCAGGGGGACAAAACTACGAGCAGTACTTC. Protein product: CASGSGGQNYEQYF.